This is a list of T cell receptor beta chains from one sample in a study of T cell repertoires in cytomegalovirus infection. TCRdb recomputed calls from the reads with MiXCR, one row per CDR3 protein. The sample records hundreds of thousands of distinct CDR3 sequences, around 30% being singletons. Antigens of these TCRs are unknown. Sequenced here: cultured PBMCs, sampled from culture after CMV antigen stimulation. These receptors originate from a human donor in good health (CMV status not recorded). Some clones in this sample may be carry-over from other donors' samples. The CDR3 runs from the conserved cysteine through the conserved F or W. D genes are given only for firm matches. Expanded clones are given a class, and other clones once, few, many or no size at all.

TRBD1 few TRBJ1-4 TRBV4-3 TGCGCCAGCAGCCAAAACCCATATGGGACAGGTGAAAAACTGTTTTTT CASSQNPYGTGEKLFF
- - TRBJ1-6 TRBV19 TGTGCCAGTACATCATGGGACGGATTAAGCTCCTATAATTCACCCCTCCACTTT CASTSWDGLSSYNSPLHF
- - TRBJ1-1 TRBV19 TGTGCCAGTAGTATAGCTTCAGGTGCTTTCTTT CASSIASGAFF
- - TRBJ1-5 TRBV6-1 TGTGCCAGCAGTCCCTCGTTCGATGGACGCAATCAGCCCCAGCATTTT CASSPSFDGRNQPQHF
- - TRBJ2-7 TRBV11-2 TGTGCCAGCAGCTTACTCCCCCCCCTCCTTACCTATAGCTCCTACGAGCAGTACTTC CASSLLPPLLTYSSYEQYF
- few TRBJ1-1 TRBV6-5 TGTGCCAGCAGTTCCGGACTCACTGAAGCTTTCTTT CASSSGLTEAFF
TRBD2 - TRBJ2-5 TRBV29-1 TGCAGCGCTCGGGGAGCGGGGTCTGAGACCCAGTACTTC CSARGAGSETQYF
TRBD1 - TRBJ1-2 TRBV6-1 TGTGCCAGCAGCAGACGCATACTCGGGACAGGGGCCTATGGCTACACCTTC CASSRRILGTGAYGYTF
TRBD2 few TRBJ2-7 TRBV12-3/TRBV12-4 TGTGCCAGCAGCAATAGACTAGCGGGGATCTACGAGCAGTACTTC CASSNRLAGIYEQYF
TRBD1 few TRBJ2-6 TRBV18 TGTGCCAGCTCATCGTTTCAGGGGGCGATACCCGGGGCCAACGTCCTGACTTTC CASSSFQGAIPGANVLTF
- few TRBJ2-5 TRBV2 TGTGCCAGCAGGGCGGCCAGACTCCAAGAGACCCAGTACTTC CASRAARLQETQYF
- few TRBJ2-3 TRBV7-2 TGTGCCAGCAGCTTCTGGTTAGCGGAACCCACAGATACGCAGTATTTT CASSFWLAEPTDTQYF
TRBD1 many TRBJ1-2 TRBV12-3/TRBV12-4 TGTGCCAGCAGTGACAGGGTCCTTGGGTATGGCTACACCTTC CASSDRVLGYGYTF
- few TRBJ1-1 TRBV29-1 TGCAGCGTTGACACGGGGGACACTGAAGCTTTCTTT CSVDTGDTEAFF
- few TRBJ2-2 TRBV19 TGTGCCAGCCCTACTGCCACCGGGGAGCTGTTTTTT CASPTATGELFF
TRBD2 - TRBJ2-3 TRBV4-3 TGCGCCAGCAGCCAAGGATTAGCGGGAGGGCCTAGCACAGATACGCAGTATTTT CASSQGLAGGPSTDTQYF
- few TRBJ1-5 TRBV7-2 TGTGCCAGCAGCTTAATGGGCGATCAGCCCCAGCATTTT CASSLMGDQPQHF
TRBD1 few TRBJ2-7 TRBV7-2 TGTGCCAGCAGCCAAGGGACAGACCTCCCCTACGAGCAGTACTTC CASSQGTDLPYEQYF
- few TRBJ2-7 TRBV7-2 TGTGCCAGCAGCTTAGGACAGTTTGGAACCTACGAGCAGTACTTC CASSLGQFGTYEQYF
- - TRBJ2-1 TRBV2 TGTGCCAGCAGTGAAGAGGCTGCGAGCTCCTACAATGAGCAGTTCTTC CASSEEAASSYNEQFF
TRBD2 - TRBJ2-1 TRBV20-1 TGCAGTGCTAGAGACCAGCGGGGAGGTTCCTACAATGAGCAGTTCTTC CSARDQRGGSYNEQFF
- few TRBJ1-1 TRBV4-2 TGTGCCAGCAGCCTTCAGCGTCAGGGAAACACTGAAGCTTTCTTT CASSLQRQGNTEAFF
TRBD1 - TRBJ1-1 TRBV28 TGTGCCAGCAGTTTGCCCGGACAGGGGAACACTGAAGCTTTCTTT CASSLPGQGNTEAFF
TRBD2 - TRBJ2-1 TRBV25-1 TGTGCCAGCAGTGAAAGGTCCAGCGGGAGAAGGAATGAGCAGTTCTTC CASSERSSGRRNEQFF
TRBD1 few TRBJ1-4 TRBV7-2 TGTGCCAGCAGCTTCAACAGGGGGGGAAAAGAAAAACTGTTTTTT CASSFNRGGKEKLFF